This entry lists 12 T cell receptor beta chains sequenced from one sample in a study of cytomegalovirus exposure and HLA in healthy donors. PCR employed 60 Vbeta and 13 Jbeta primers. Sequenced by immunoSEQ multiplex PCR; TCRdb stores in-frame clones only, minus some. The table includes over 95,000 clones, roughly three quarters detected once. Sequencing input: PBMCs. Source of these receptors: a female donor in good health and CMV-seronegative.

V and J are TRBV27 and TRBJ1-5; perhaps TRBD1 as D (6 bases). The CDR3 is 17 amino acids. Germline CDR1 and CDR2: MNHEY and SMNVEV (reference sequence). Trimming left V 4 bases short and J 0 bases short, with 16 bases between. This chain's CDR3 is CASSSRGGGDSNQPQHF. Here the CDR3 DNA reads TGTGCCAGCAGTTCCCGAGGGGGGGGTGATAGCAATCAGCCCCAGCATTTT.

The rearrangement joins TRBV14 to TRBJ2-3; 9 bases line up with TRBD2. Germline loops: CDR1 SGHDN, CDR2 FVKESK. This CDR3 is 15 amino acids long. The trim removed 1 base at V and 1 base at J, leaving 0 bases unmatched. CDR3 sequence reads: CASSQGGRGTDTQYF. The CDR3 nucleotides are TGTGCCAGCAGCCAAGGCGGGAGGGGCACAGATACGCAGTATTTT.

This chain joins TRBV5-1 and TRBJ2-5; 10 bases agree with TRBD1. J gave up 5 bases and V 8 bases, and 12 bases lay outside the gene matches. CDR1 is SGHRS, CDR2 YFSETQ, per germline. This CDR3 spans 15 amino acids. The CDR3 loop reads CARRDRGRGEETQYF. The CDR3 bases are TGCGCCAGACGCGACAGGGGGCGCGGGGAGGAGACCCAGTACTTC.

The chain links TRBV25-1 to TRBJ2-1, with TRBD1 matching 9 bases. The CDR3 runs 16 residues. Germline V CDR1 and CDR2: MGHDK, SYGVNS. J gave up 5 bases and V 4 bases, and 9 bases lay outside the gene matches. This chain's CDR3 is CASSARGQGRNNEQFF. Here the CDR3 DNA reads TGTGCCAGCAGTGCCCGAGGACAGGGGCGGAACAATGAGCAGTTCTTC.

The CDR3 DNA reads as TGCGCCAGCAGCCAAGATTTGGGCGGGAGCGGGTCCAATGAGCAGTTCTTC. Protein product: CASSQDLGGSGSNEQFF. The V call is TRBV4-3, the J call TRBJ2-1, with TRBD2 matching 7 bases. Per germline, CDR1 LGHNA and CDR2 YSLEER. V trimming: 0 bases; J trimming: 6 bases; junction bases outside the gene matches: 11. The CDR3 contains 17 residues.

V and J are TRBV2 and TRBJ1-5; the match to TRBD1 covers 7 bases. J was trimmed by 1 base and V by 4 bases; bases with no gene match: 4. From germline, CDR1 is SNHLY and CDR2 FYNNEI. This CDR3 contains 15 residues. CDR3 protein: CASSVEQGSNQPQHF. CDR3 nucleotides: TGTGCCAGCAGTGTGGAACAGGGGAGCAATCAGCCCCAGCATTTT.

This chain joins TRBV20-1 and TRBJ2-3; D unresolved. CDR3 size: 11 residues. Trimming removed 5 bases from V and 2 bases from J, with 5 bases in between. CDR1 is DFQATT, CDR2 SNEGSKA, per germline (reference sequence). In DNA form, the CDR3 reads TGCAGTGCTGGGCACACAGATACGCAGTATTTT. Protein product: CSAGHTDTQYF.

In this sample, this clone turned up a few times. This chain joins TRBV4-2 and TRBJ2-2; TRBD2 might be the D (5 bases). Trimming left V 1 base short and J 4 bases short, with 13 bases between. The CDR3 is 16 amino acids. Per the germline V gene, CDR1 is LGHNA and CDR2 is YNFKEQ. The CDR3 DNA sequence: TGTGCCAGCAGCCAAGCGGGCGGGTCCTTCACCGGGGAGCTGTTTTTT. Its translation: CASSQAGGSFTGELFF.

This clone was seen only once. The chain couples TRBV19 to TRBJ1-2; TRBD1 might be the D (6 bases). The germline gives CDR1 LNHDA, CDR2 SQIVND (reference sequence). Trimming cost V 4 bases and J 7 bases, with 13 bases left between them. The CDR3 has 13 amino acids. The CDR3 bases are TGTGCCAGTAGTACAGGGACATCTTCTGGCTACACCTTC. Amino acids: CASSTGTSSGYTF. The full variable domain, in which reference TRBV19 and TRBJ1-2 provide the parts outside the CDR3, is DGGITQSPKYLFRKEGQNVTLSCEQNLNHDAMYWYRQDPGQGLRLIYYSQIVNDFQKGDIAEGYSVSREKKESFPLTVTSAQKNPTAFYLCASSTGTSSGYTFGSGTRLTVV.

This clone has a handful of counts. The rearrangement joins TRBV19 to TRBJ2-3, with TRBD2 identical over 11 bases. The CDR3 runs to 15 residues. The germline V gene encodes CDR1 LNHDA and CDR2 SQIVND (reference sequence). V lost 1 base, J lost 6 bases, and 3 bases stayed unmatched. The CDR3 sequence: CASSIVTSGGDTQYF. CDR3 DNA: TGTGCCAGTAGTATAGTCACTAGCGGGGGCGATACGCAGTATTTT. The full variable domain, completed using reference TRBV19 and TRBJ2-3, is DGGITQSPKYLFRKEGQNVTLSCEQNLNHDAMYWYRQDPGQGLRLIYYSQIVNDFQKGDIAEGYSVSREKKESFPLTVTSAQKNPTAFYLCASSIVTSGGDTQYFGPGTRLTVL.

This chain uses TRBV7-3 with TRBJ1-1; D call uncertain. The CDR3 extends over 14 amino acids. Germline assignment: CDR1 SGHTA and CDR2 FQGTGA. Trimming cost V 5 bases and J 5 bases, with 15 bases left between them. CDR3 sequence (DNA): TGTGCCAGCAGCCCGTCGGCGCGGGAGACTGAAGCTTTCTTT. Amino acid sequence: CASSPSARETEAFF.

This rearrangement joins TRBV14 to TRBJ2-1, with D tentatively TRBD2 (7 bases). With 3 bases removed from V and 9 bases from J, the gap between germline ends came to 27 bases. Germline lookup yields CDR1 SGHDN and CDR2 FVKESK. The CDR3 consists of 18 residues. The CDR3 DNA reads as TGTGCCAGCAGCCACGGTACGGGGGGCGGGAGATCAATGGGTGAGCAGTTCTTC. Amino acids: CASSHGTGGGRSMGEQFF.